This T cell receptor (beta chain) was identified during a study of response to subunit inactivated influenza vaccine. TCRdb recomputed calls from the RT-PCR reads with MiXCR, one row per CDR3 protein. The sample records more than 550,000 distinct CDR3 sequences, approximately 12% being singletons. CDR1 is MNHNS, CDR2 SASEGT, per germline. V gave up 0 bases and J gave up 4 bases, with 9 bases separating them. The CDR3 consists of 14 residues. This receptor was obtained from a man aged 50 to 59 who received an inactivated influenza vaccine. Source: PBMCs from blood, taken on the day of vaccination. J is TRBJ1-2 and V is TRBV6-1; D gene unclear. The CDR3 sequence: CASSEATRFYGYTF. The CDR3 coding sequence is TGTGCCAGCAGTGAAGCCACCCGGTTCTATGGCTACACCTTC.